This is a list of T cell receptor beta chains from one sample in a study of blood T cells in healthy people across ages. TCRdb re-derived calls from the 5' RACE reads in MiXCR, one entry per CDR3 protein. The sample holds approximately 800,000 distinct CDR3 sequences, approximately 25% seen once. In addition, the sample was reused for a study of T cells of mothers and their children.

Sequenced material: blood. These receptors came from a boy aged 10-17 years in good health. CDR3s include the opening cysteine and the closing phenylalanine or tryptophan. A D gene is named only where the DNA matches it firmly. Clone size appears in some rows only: once, few, many, or a class for an expanded clone.

clone size	V gene	J gene	D gene	CDR3 DNA	CDR3 protein
few	TRBV7-9	TRBJ1-3	-	TGTGCCAGCAGCCGCGGGGGGGCTGGAAACACCATATATTTT	CASSRGGAGNTIYF
few	TRBV18	TRBJ1-1	-	TGTGCCAGCTCACCACCCGGTGAAGCTTTCTTT	CASSPPGEAFF
-	TRBV20-1	TRBJ1-4	-	TGCAGTGCTAGACGGCGGAATGAAAAACTGTTTTTT	CSARRRNEKLFF
few	TRBV6-1	TRBJ2-1	-	TGTGCCAGCCAATGGGGTGGGCAGTTCTTC	CASQWGGQFF
few	TRBV27	TRBJ2-7	-	TGTGCCAGCAGTTTCAACGGCAACTACGAGCAGTACTTC	CASSFNGNYEQYF
few	TRBV29-1	TRBJ2-1	TRBD2	TGCAGCGCGCGGGGGGCCGACGGGTACAATGAGCAGTTCTTC	CSARGADGYNEQFF
-	TRBV5-1	TRBJ2-7	TRBD1	TGCGCCAGCAGCTTAACGACAGGGGCCCTTTACGAGCAGTACTTC	CASSLTTGALYEQYF
-	TRBV2	TRBJ2-5	-	TGTGCCAGCACCCATGAGCTCCAGGAGACCCAGTACTTC	CASTHELQETQYF
few	TRBV9	TRBJ2-3	-	TGTGCCAGCAGCGTAGGTGGCGCGCAGTATTTT	CASSVGGAQYF
many	TRBV5-1	TRBJ2-5	-	TGCGCCAGCAGCGTGGGAGACAACCAAGAGACCCAGTACTTC	CASSVGDNQETQYF
few	TRBV7-9	TRBJ2-1	-	TGTGCCAGCAGCTTTATCGAAACCGGGGGCAATGAGCAGTTCTTC	CASSFIETGGNEQFF
-	TRBV27	TRBJ1-3	TRBD1	TGTGCCAGTCGGACAGGGCTAGGAAACACCATATATTTT	CASRTGLGNTIYF
few	TRBV6-5	TRBJ2-5	-	TGTGCCAGCAGCCGACAGCCCGGGACGGAGACTCAAGAGACCCAGTACTTC	CASSRQPGTETQETQYF
-	TRBV12-3/TRBV12-4	TRBJ2-2	TRBD2	TGTGCCAGCAGCCCTAGCGGGAAAGTCACCGGGGAGCTGTTTTTT	CASSPSGKVTGELFF
-	TRBV27	TRBJ2-6	-	TGTGCCAGCAGACCCGAGGGGGCTGGGGCCAACGTCCTGACTTTC	CASRPEGAGANVLTF
-	TRBV20-1	TRBJ1-4	-	TGCAGTGCTAGAGACAGGTCCTATGAAAAACTGTTTTTT	CSARDRSYEKLFF
-	TRBV4-3	TRBJ1-2	TRBD1	TGCGCCAGCAGCCACCTATCGGGGCAGGGGGCAGCTGGCTACACCTTC	CASSHLSGQGAAGYTF
few	TRBV6-6	TRBJ1-5	-	TGTGCCAGCATTTGGGGGGAGCATCAGCCCCAGCATTTT	CASIWGEHQPQHF
many	TRBV2	TRBJ2-1	-	TGTGCCAGCAGCCCGACTCCTTACAATGAGCAGTTCTTC	CASSPTPYNEQFF
few	TRBV9	TRBJ2-7	TRBD1	TGTGCCAGCTCGCGGGGACAGGGGGTTGGCGAGCAGTACTTC	CASSRGQGVGEQYF
few	TRBV29-1	TRBJ1-4	-	TGCAGCGCTCAAGAGGGGGGGCTCAATGAAAAACTGTTTTTT	CSAQEGGLNEKLFF
few	TRBV24-1	TRBJ2-4	-	TGTGCCACCAGTGATTTAAGGGGAAATCAGTACTTC	CATSDLRGNQYF
-	TRBV29-1	TRBJ2-7	TRBD1	TGCAGCGTTGAAGATATGCCAGGGGGCAACGAGCAGTACTTC	CSVEDMPGGNEQYF
-	TRBV6-5	TRBJ1-2	-	TGTGCCAGCAGCAGGAAGGACTATGGCTACACCTTC	CASSRKDYGYTF
-	TRBV27	TRBJ2-5	TRBD2	TGTGCCAGCAGACCGACTAGCGGGAGAGAGTACTTC	CASRPTSGREYF
-	TRBV24-1	TRBJ2-3	TRBD1	TGTGCCACCAGTGATCGCGGACAGGGGGTTTGGTTTACGCAGTATTTT	CATSDRGQGVWFTQYF
-	TRBV27	TRBJ2-1	-	TGTGCCACCCTCTCGCGAACGGCGTATGAGCAGTTCTTC	CATLSRTAYEQFF
-	TRBV5-1	TRBJ2-2	TRBD1	TGCGCCAGCAGCGCAACAGGGGGCGTCGGCACCGGGGAGCTGTTTTTT	CASSATGGVGTGELFF
-	TRBV7-9	TRBJ2-6	-	TGTGCCAGCAGCTCACTTTGGGTCTCTGGGGCCAACGTCCTGACTTTC	CASSSLWVSGANVLTF
once	TRBV5-6	TRBJ1-2	-	TGTGCCAGCACCCGGTTGGCAGTAAACTATGGCTACACCTTC	CASTRLAVNYGYTF
-	TRBV15	TRBJ1-2	-	TGTGCCACCAGCAGAGGACAGCAGTATGGCTACACCTTC	CATSRGQQYGYTF
-	TRBV1	TRBJ1-1	-	TGCACCAGCAGCCAAGAAAAGGTACTGGGGGCTGAAGCTTTCTTT	CTSSQEKVLGAEAFF
-	TRBV12-3/TRBV12-4	TRBJ2-5	TRBD1	TGTGCCAGCAGTCTAAGGACAGGCGGACGTCGGGAGACCCAGTACTTC	CASSLRTGGRRETQYF
-	TRBV19	TRBJ1-1	TRBD1	TGTGCCACCAATGAGGGGGCCTGGATGAACACTGAAGCTTTCTTT	CATNEGAWMNTEAFF
-	TRBV28	TRBJ1-4	-	TGTGCCAGCAGTCTATGGGGGGATAGTAATGAAAAACTGTTTTTT	CASSLWGDSNEKLFF
-	TRBV2	TRBJ2-3	-	TGTGCCAGCAGGGCTCGTGGGGGTAGCACAGATACGCAGTATTTT	CASRARGGSTDTQYF
-	TRBV7-9	TRBJ2-7	TRBD2	TGTGCCAGCAGCTCGACTAGCGGGGGGGCGGACGAGCAGTACTTC	CASSSTSGGADEQYF
-	TRBV12-3/TRBV12-4	TRBJ1-5	-	TGTGCCAGCAGTTTAGGTCAGGCAATTCAGCCCCAGCATTTT	CASSLGQAIQPQHF
once	TRBV5-5	TRBJ2-1	TRBD2	TGTGCCAGCAGCTTGTGGGCGGGAGGTTTGGGTTGGTCCTACAATGAGCAGTTCTTC	CASSLWAGGLGWSYNEQFF
-	TRBV12-3/TRBV12-4	TRBJ2-6	-	TGTGCCAGCGCCGCTAGGGCCGGGGCCAACGTCCTGACTTTC	CASAARAGANVLTF
few	TRBV12-2	TRBJ2-5	-	TGTGCAAGTCGCTTAGCCGGGTGCGGGAGCCCCCAAGAGACCCAGTACTTC	CASRLAGCGSPQETQYF
once	TRBV20-1	TRBJ2-7	TRBD2	TGCAGTGCTCTAGCGGAAATCTCCTACGAGCAGTACTTC	CSALAEISYEQYF
few	TRBV5-1	TRBJ2-7	TRBD1	TGCGCCAGCAGCTTTGGGACAGTGGAACACGAGCAGTACTTC	CASSFGTVEHEQYF
-	TRBV28	TRBJ2-1	-	TGTGCCAGCACCCCTGCCGGGGGGCTCTCCAATGAGCAGTTCTTC	CASTPAGGLSNEQFF
-	TRBV6-5	TRBJ2-3	TRBD2	TGTGCCAGCAGTTCCGGGGGGGCCGGCACAGATACGCAGTATTTT	CASSSGGAGTDTQYF
-	TRBV9	TRBJ1-4	TRBD1	TGTGCCAGCAGCGCAGGGGGTTCCCCTGAAAAACTGTTTTTT	CASSAGGSPEKLFF
few	TRBV12-3/TRBV12-4	TRBJ2-7	TRBD1	TGTGCCAGCAGTGCAGGACAGGGCTCCCTGTACTTC	CASSAGQGSLYF
-	TRBV7-9	TRBJ2-1	-	TGTGCCAGCAGCTCAGGACAGATTTTCTACAATGAGCAGTTCTTC	CASSSGQIFYNEQFF
-	TRBV7-2	TRBJ1-1	-	TGTGCCAGCAGCTTCCGGCAGATGAACACTGAAGCTTTCTTT	CASSFRQMNTEAFF
once	TRBV20-1	TRBJ2-7	TRBD2	TGCAGTGCTAGTAGTAGCGGGCCCTACGAGCAGTACTTC	CSASSSGPYEQYF
few	TRBV20-1	TRBJ2-7	-	TGCAGTGCTAGAGGCCCAGTTTCCTACGAGCAGTACTTC	CSARGPVSYEQYF
-	TRBV5-1	TRBJ2-1	-	TGCGCCAGCAGCTTGGCCATCAACAATGAGCAGTTCTTC	CASSLAINNEQFF
-	TRBV20-1	TRBJ2-1	TRBD1	TGCAGTGTACCGGGACAGGGGAGGAGTGAGCAGTTCTTC	CSVPGQGRSEQFF